This T cell receptor beta chain was captured in a study of cytomegalovirus exposure and HLA in healthy donors. The CDR3 sequence is 14 residues long. Looked up from germline, CDR1 is MNHNS and CDR2 is SASEGT. Trimming removed 7 bases at V and 7 bases at J, with 19 bases between. PCR was performed using 60 Vbeta and 13 Jbeta primers. Libraries were prepared by immunoSEQ multiplex PCR; TCRdb keeps only in-frame clonotypes and omits some of them. The data show some 140,000 clones, 79% seen once. The specimen sequenced was PBMCs. The rearrangement links TRBV6-1 to TRBJ2-5, with D possibly TRBD2 on 5 matching bases. This clonotype originated in a man in his forties in good health and CMV-seropositive. The CDR3 loop reads CASTEGAAIGTQYF. The CDR3 DNA reads as TGTGCCAGCACCGAGGGAGCAGCCATTGGGACCCAGTACTTC.